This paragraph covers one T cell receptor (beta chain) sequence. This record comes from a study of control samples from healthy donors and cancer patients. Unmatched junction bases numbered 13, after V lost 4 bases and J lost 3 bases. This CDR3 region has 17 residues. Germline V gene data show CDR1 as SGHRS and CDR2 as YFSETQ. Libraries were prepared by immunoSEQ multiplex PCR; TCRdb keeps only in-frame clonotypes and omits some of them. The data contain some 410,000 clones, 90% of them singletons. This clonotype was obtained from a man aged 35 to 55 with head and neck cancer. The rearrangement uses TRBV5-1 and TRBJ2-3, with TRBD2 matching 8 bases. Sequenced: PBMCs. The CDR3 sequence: CASSPYPTGGPTDTQYF. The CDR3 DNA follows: TGCGCCAGCAGCCCCTACCCGACGGGGGGGCCTACAGATACGCAGTATTTT.